The 32 T cell receptor beta chains reported below all come from one sample, sequenced in a study of blood T cell repertoires in COVID-19. TCRdb's copy holds only in-frame clones and misses some; the assay was immunoSEQ multiplex PCR. The sample consists of just over 85,000 clones, nearly 90% of them appearing once. The specimen sequenced was peripheral blood. These receptors were collected from a man over 45 with acute or convalescent COVID-19.

The chain is built from TRBV4-1 and TRBJ1-2; 7 bases match TRBD1. After removal of 7 bases from V and 1 base from J, the junction contained 9 bases not matched to a gene. The CDR3 covers 15 residues. Germline-derived CDR1 and CDR2 are MGHRA and YSYEKL. CDR3 coding DNA: TGCGCCAGCAACGAACCGGGACAGTTTAACTATGGCTACACCTTC. This encodes CASNEPGQFNYGYTF.

The chain recombines TRBV30 with TRBJ1-6; 7 nucleotides align to TRBD1. The V segment lost 2 bases and the J segment 10 bases; nucleotides outside the gene matches: 5. The CDR3 covers 13 residues. The germline gives CDR1 GTSNPN, CDR2 SVGIG (reference sequence). This CDR3 reads CAWSRQGNSPLHF. CDR3 nucleotides: TGTGCCTGGAGTAGACAGGGTAACTCACCCCTCCACTTT.

The J gene is TRBJ2-4, the V gene TRBV5-5, with 8 bases that match TRBD1. V trimming: 0 bases; J trimming: 0 bases; junction bases outside the gene matches: 14. The germline gives CDR1 SGHKS, CDR2 YYEKEE (reference sequence). The CDR3 sequence is 20 residues long. CDR3 amino acids: CASSLVATGVLQLAKNIQYF. CDR3 nucleotide sequence: TGTGCCAGCAGCTTGGTCGCGACAGGGGTGCTCCAATTAGCCAAAAACATTCAGTACTTC.

V usage is TRBV6-6 and J usage is TRBJ1-2, with 11 bases lining up with TRBD1. Losses at the gene ends were 6 bases for V and 7 bases for J; bases not matched to a gene: 4. Germline V CDR1 and CDR2: MNHNY, SVGAGI (reference sequence). CDR3 length: 13 amino acids. In nucleotides, the CDR3 is TGTGCCAGCAGCAACGGACAGGGGGCTGGCTACACCTTC. This codes for CASSNGQGAGYTF.

This chain uses TRBV3-1 (or the pseudogene TRBV3-2) with TRBJ1-3; 7 positions match TRBD1. J lost 3 bases, V lost 6 bases, and 2 bases had no gene match. CDR1 and CDR2 (germline): LGHDT, YNNKEL (reference sequence). This CDR3 spans 13 amino acids. CDR3 sequence (DNA): TGTGCCAGCAGGACAGGGCATGGAAACACCATATATTTT. Its protein is CASRTGHGNTIYF.

The V gene is TRBV5-6, the J gene TRBJ2-2; 11 bases align to TRBD2. CDR3 length: 19 residues. Trimming cost V 4 bases and J 4 bases; bases outside gene matches: 15. Per germline, CDR1 SGHDT and CDR2 YYEEEE. DNA of the CDR3: TGTGCCAGCAGCCCCCCGCCCGGGACTAGCGGTCGCGTCACCGGGGAGCTGTTTTTT. Translating gives CASSPPPGTSGRVTGELFF.

The V gene is TRBV11-2, the J gene TRBJ2-1; TRBD2 might be the D (6 bases). V lost 1 base and J lost 2, with 9 bases in between. The CDR3 loop spans 15 amino acids. Germline lookup yields CDR1 SGHAT and CDR2 FQNNGV. CDR3 residues: CASSLAAGPYNEQFF. The CDR3 DNA follows: TGTGCCAGCAGCTTAGCGGCGGGGCCCTACAATGAGCAGTTCTTC. The variable domain in full, with the rest retrieved from reference TRBV11-2 and TRBJ2-1, is EAGVAQSPRYKIIEKRQSVAFWCNPISGHATLYWYQQILGQGPKLLIQFQNNGVVDDSQLPKDRFSAERLKGVDSTLKIQPAKLEDSAVYLCASSLAAGPYNEQFFGPGTRLTVL.

V is TRBV29-1 and J is TRBJ2-5; 8 bases fit TRBD1. The CDR3 is 15 residues long. Trimming removed 7 bases from V and 7 bases from J; junction bases left unmatched: 17. The germline CDR1 and CDR2 sequences are SQVTM and ANQGSEA. CDR3 region: CSAIPGQALRGTQYF. CDR3 coding DNA: TGCAGCGCTATACCGGGACAGGCCCTACGGGGGACCCAGTACTTC. The whole variable domain, filled in from reference TRBV29-1 and TRBJ2-5, reads SAVISQKPSRDICQRGTSLTIQCQVDSQVTMMFWYRQQPGQSLTLIATANQGSEATYESGFVIDKFPISRPNLTFSTLTVSNMSPEDSSIYLCSAIPGQALRGTQYFGPGTRLLVL.

The J gene is TRBJ2-3, the V gene TRBV6-1, with 14 bases fitting TRBD2. The CDR3 covers 16 residues. V lost 4 bases to trimming and J lost 1 base; unmatched junction nucleotides: 1. Germline V gene data show CDR1 as MNHNS and CDR2 as SASEGT. CDR3 protein: CASSVTSGGGTDTQYF. The DNA of the CDR3 is TGTGCCAGCAGTGTGACTAGCGGGGGGGGCACAGATACGCAGTATTTT.

The V and J genes are TRBV6-5 and TRBJ1-1; D is unresolved. Germline V CDR1 and CDR2: MNHEY, SVGAGI. CDR3 length equals 13 residues. Between the trimmed V and J ends, which lost 7 bases and 5 bases, there was a span of 14 bases. The DNA of the CDR3 is TGTGCCAGCACGCTCGCTGAGAGGACTGAAGCTTTCTTT. Its translation: CASTLAERTEAFF.

The CDR3 DNA is TGTGCCAGCAGCCCATCAGAAAGGGGAATGAACACTGAAGCTTTCTTT. Protein product: CASSPSERGMNTEAFF. The chain employs TRBV3-1 (or the pseudogene TRBV3-2) and TRBJ1-1, with a weak D call TRBD1 (5 bases). The germline gives CDR1 LGHDT, CDR2 YNNKEL (reference sequence). The CDR3 runs to 16 residues. Trimming pared 4 bases from V and 0 bases from J, leaving 15 bases between.

This chain joins TRBV5-1 and TRBJ1-6; the D is unclear. Germline lookup yields CDR1 SGHRS and CDR2 YFSETQ. The CDR3 covers 14 residues. Trimming removed 5 bases at V and 6 bases at J, with 12 bases between. In DNA, the CDR3 is TGCGCCAGCAGGGGTTCCCTAGGTAATTCACCCCTCCACTTT. Protein product: CASRGSLGNSPLHF.

This clone was counted once. V and J are TRBV10-3 and TRBJ1-2, with 9 nucleotides matching TRBD1. From germline, CDR1 is ENHRY and CDR2 SYGVKD. V lost 10 bases, J lost 8 bases, and 8 bases stayed unmatched. The CDR3 runs to 12 residues. CDR3: CATNTGGGGYTF. The CDR3 DNA reads as TGTGCCACGAACACAGGGGGCGGAGGCTACACCTTC.

V gene TRBV5-8 combines with J gene TRBJ1-5; 7 bases map to TRBD1. The CDR3 covers 16 residues. CDR1 is SGHTS, CDR2 YDEGEE, per germline. Losses at the gene ends were 2 bases for V and 0 bases for J; bases not matched to a gene: 5. CDR3 sequence (DNA): TGTGCCAGCAGCTTTCGACAGGGTGGTAGCAATCAGCCCCAGCATTTT. It translates to CASSFRQGGSNQPQHF.

The chain uses TRBV5-1 and TRBJ1-1; D gene unclear. Trimming pared 2 bases from V and 1 base from J, leaving 9 bases between. The length of the CDR3 is 14 residues. CDR1 SGHRS and CDR2 YFSETQ come from the germline V gene. DNA of the CDR3: TGCGCCAGCAGCTTCTTACAGACGAACACTGAAGCTTTCTTT. As protein: CASSFLQTNTEAFF.

The rearrangement joins TRBV4-2 to TRBJ2-5; 14 nucleotides line up with TRBD2. The CDR3 consists of 17 residues. V lost 3 bases to trimming and J lost 4 bases; unmatched junction nucleotides: 7. Germline CDR1 and CDR2: LGHNA and YNFKEQ. The CDR3 spells CASSHLGTSGGRETQYF. The CDR3 nucleotides are TGTGCCAGCAGCCACCTCGGGACTAGCGGGGGAAGAGAGACCCAGTACTTC.

J is TRBJ1-6 and V is TRBV4-1; no firm D call. CDR1 is MGHRA and CDR2 is YSYEKL in the germline V gene. The CDR3 is made up of 16 amino acids. Deletions cut 0 bases from V and 8 bases from J, with 14 bases between. CDR3 amino acids: CASSQEGGRLDSPLHF. CDR3 DNA sequence: TGCGCCAGCAGCCAAGAGGGCGGGCGCCTGGATTCACCCCTCCACTTT.

The V call is TRBV19, the J call TRBJ2-2, with D possibly TRBD1 on 6 matching bases. Trimming shortened V by 4 bases and J by 3 bases, and 9 bases separated the two germline ends. The germline CDR1 and CDR2 sequences are LNHDA and SQIVND (reference sequence). The CDR3 totals 14 residues. CDR3 sequence: CASSRGLDTGELFF. CDR3 in DNA: TGTGCCAGTAGTAGGGGGCTCGACACCGGGGAGCTGTTTTTT.

The V call is TRBV18, the J call TRBJ1-3; D perhaps matches TRBD1 (6 bases). CDR3 length: 15 amino acids. The germline gives CDR1 KGHSH, CDR2 LQKENI. Trimming stripped 3 bases from V and 4 bases from J, with 13 bases between. CDR3 protein: CASSPSRGPGNTIYF. CDR3 DNA sequence: TGTGCCAGCTCACCTAGCAGGGGCCCGGGAAACACCATATATTTT. Full variable domain (outside the CDR3, taken from reference TRBV18 and TRBJ1-3): NAGVMQNPRHLVRRRGQEARLRCSPMKGHSHVYWYRQLPEEGLKFMVYLQKENIIDESGMPKERFSAEFPKEGPSILRIQQVVRGDSAAYFCASSPSRGPGNTIYFGEGSWLTVV.

V gene TRBV11-2 combines with J gene TRBJ2-2, with TRBD1 matching 11 bases. The CDR3 contains 16 residues. The germline V gene has CDR1 SGHAT and CDR2 FQNNGV. The V and J ends lost 5 bases and 6 bases, in that order; junction bases with no gene match: 8. CDR3 sequence reads: CASSPGQGAFPGELFF. In DNA, the CDR3 is TGTGCCAGCAGCCCCGGACAGGGGGCGTTTCCCGGGGAGCTGTTTTTT.

This chain connects TRBV6-5 to TRBJ2-5; tentatively, D is TRBD2 (5 bases). CDR1 is MNHEY, CDR2 SVGAGI, per germline. V dropped 2 bases and J dropped 1 base, with 11 bases sitting between them. The CDR3 runs to 15 residues. The CDR3 nucleotides read TGTGCCAGCAGTTACACACGGGGTCTCCAAGAGACCCAGTACTTC. This gives the protein CASSYTRGLQETQYF.

A single count supports this clone. The rearrangement uses TRBV19 and TRBJ1-5, with TRBD1 as a possible D gene (5 bases). The V end was cut by 3 bases, the J end by 7 bases, with 10 bases between. The CDR3 runs 13 residues. Germline CDR1 LNHDA, CDR2 SQIVND (reference sequence). The CDR3 nucleotides read TGTGCCAGTAGTATTGACGGGGGGCAGCCCCAGCATTTT. It codes for CASSIDGGQPQHF. Together with reference TRBV19 and TRBJ1-5, the CDR3 gives the full variable domain: DGGITQSPKYLFRKEGQNVTLSCEQNLNHDAMYWYRQDPGQGLRLIYYSQIVNDFQKGDIAEGYSVSREKKESFPLTVTSAQKNPTAFYLCASSIDGGQPQHFGDGTRLSIL.

This chain connects TRBV7-8 to TRBJ1-1; D call uncertain. Trimming shortened V by 3 bases and J by 1 base, and 6 bases separated the two germline ends. Germline CDR1 SGHVS, CDR2 FQNEAQ. The CDR3 contains 13 residues. The CDR3 is CASSLNRNTEAFF. CDR3 in DNA: TGTGCCAGCAGCTTGAACAGGAACACTGAAGCTTTCTTT.

This chain connects TRBV21-1 to TRBJ1-5. TRBV21-1 is reported as a pseudogene. This CDR3 contains 18 residues. The CDR3 reads CASSNGGVRGRFNQPQHF. The DNA for the CDR3 is TGTGCCAGCAGCAATGGGGGGGTTCGGGGGCGGTTCAATCAGCCCCAGCATTTT.

This clone was seen only once. V and J are TRBV11-3 and TRBJ2-3; TRBD2 aligns across 12 bases. Germline V gives CDR1 SGHNT, CDR2 YENEEA. V trimming: 5 bases; J trimming: 5 bases; junction bases outside the gene matches: 14. This CDR3 has 18 amino acids. The CDR3: CASSAGLAGPLTGDTQYF. The CDR3 nucleotides read TGTGCCAGCAGCGCGGGACTAGCGGGTCCCCTAACCGGAGATACGCAGTATTTT.

The J gene is TRBJ1-2, the V gene TRBV11-2, with 7 bases aligning to TRBD1. This CDR3 is built from 14 residues. Trimming took 4 bases from V and 6 from J; bases not matched to a gene: 8. CDR1 and CDR2 from the germline V gene are SGHAT and FQNNGV. The CDR3 loop reads CASSWGPQGNGYTF. In nucleotides, the CDR3 is TGTGCCAGCAGCTGGGGCCCACAGGGGAATGGCTACACCTTC.

This clone was found once. This CDR3 is also generated by other DNA sequences in the sample. The chain couples TRBV5-1 to TRBJ1-2; 7 nucleotides line up with TRBD1. This CDR3 region has 13 residues. Germline V gene data show CDR1 as SGHRS and CDR2 as YFSETQ. With V trimmed by 7 bases and J by 3 bases, 6 bases remained unmatched. CDR3 protein: CASSPQGDYGYTF. CDR3 in DNA: TGCGCCAGCTCTCCTCAGGGGGACTATGGCTACACCTTC.

The chain couples TRBV3-1 (or the pseudogene TRBV3-2) to TRBJ1-6; D is unresolved. Germline CDR1 is LGHDT and CDR2 is YNNKEL (reference sequence). This CDR3 has 14 residues. V lost 4 bases, J lost 12 bases, and 16 bases lay in between. The CDR3 loop is CASSPTAQARPLHF. CDR3 DNA: TGTGCCAGCAGCCCAACCGCGCAGGCGAGACCCCTCCACTTT.

This chain links TRBV9 with TRBJ1-1; D remains unclear. V was trimmed by 0 bases and J by 1 base, leaving 7 bases between them. This CDR3 is 14 amino acids long. Germline assignment: CDR1 SGDLS and CDR2 YYNGEE. The CDR3 DNA reads TGTGCCAGCAGCGTAGCGGCGGAGAACACTGAAGCTTTCTTT. It codes for CASSVAAENTEAFF.

This clone was recorded only once. V usage is TRBV5-1 and J usage is TRBJ2-3; the match to TRBD2 covers 8 bases. The junction had 3 bases not matched to a gene; V was cut back by 0 bases and J by 0 bases. Germline CDR1 is SGHRS and CDR2 is YFSETQ. The CDR3 runs 16 residues. The CDR3 coding sequence is TGCGCCAGCAGCTTGGGGGCTAGCGGGAGCACAGATACGCAGTATTTT. Amino acids: CASSLGASGSTDTQYF. The full variable domain, its missing parts supplied by reference TRBV5-1 and TRBJ2-3, is KAGVTQTPRYLIKTRGQQVTLSCSPISGHRSVSWYQQTPGQGLQFLFEYFSETQRNKGNFPGRFSGRQFSNSRSEMNVSTLELGDSALYLCASSLGASGSTDTQYFGPGTRLTVL.

V gene TRBV30 combines with J gene TRBJ1-2; 7 bases are shared with TRBD1. CDR1 and CDR2 from the germline V gene are GTSNPN and SVGIG (reference sequence). The J segment lost 13 bases and the V segment lost 5 bases, leaving 13 bases of the junction unmatched. The CDR3 is 12 residues long. The CDR3 here is CAWLRDRGFLTF. The CDR3 bases are TGTGCCTGGCTCCGGGACAGAGGGTTCCTCACCTTC.

The chain carries TRBV9 and TRBJ2-3, with TRBD2 identical over 13 bases. CDR3 length: 16 residues. CDR1 and CDR2 (germline): SGDLS, YYNGEE. J was trimmed by 6 bases and V by 3 bases; bases with no gene match: 7. The chain's CDR3 is CASSDRLAGGFDTQYF. CDR3 bases: TGTGCCAGCAGCGACCGACTAGCGGGGGGTTTCGATACGCAGTATTTT. Using reference TRBV9 and TRBJ2-3 for the parts outside the CDR3, the full variable domain is DSGVTQTPKHLITATGQRVTLRCSPRSGDLSVYWYQQSLDQGLQFLIQYYNGEERAKGNILERFSAQQFPDLHSELNLSSLELGDSALYFCASSDRLAGGFDTQYFGPGTRLTVL.